This T cell receptor (beta chain) was captured by sequencing in a study of T cell responses to AZD1222 COVID-19 vaccine. This table comes from immunoSEQ multiplex PCR, and its TCRdb copy is limited to in-frame clones, with some not included. Of more than 100,000 clones in the sample, approximately 90% are singletons; the top ten hold about 2.5%. This specimen consisted of peripheral blood, obtained 28 days after the second AZD1222 dose. Receptors were obtained from an adult who received the AZD1222 COVID-19 vaccine.

A few counts support this clone. The chain joins TRBV10-2 to TRBJ1-5; maybe TRBD1 (6 bases). This CDR3 has 15 amino acids. Germline V CDR1 and CDR2: WSHSY, SAAADI. V gave up 6 bases and J gave up 3 bases, with 15 bases separating them. In DNA form, the CDR3 reads TGCGCCAGCAGCGATACGGGGGCCCACAATCAGCCCCAGCATTTT. It is translated as CASSDTGAHNQPQHF.